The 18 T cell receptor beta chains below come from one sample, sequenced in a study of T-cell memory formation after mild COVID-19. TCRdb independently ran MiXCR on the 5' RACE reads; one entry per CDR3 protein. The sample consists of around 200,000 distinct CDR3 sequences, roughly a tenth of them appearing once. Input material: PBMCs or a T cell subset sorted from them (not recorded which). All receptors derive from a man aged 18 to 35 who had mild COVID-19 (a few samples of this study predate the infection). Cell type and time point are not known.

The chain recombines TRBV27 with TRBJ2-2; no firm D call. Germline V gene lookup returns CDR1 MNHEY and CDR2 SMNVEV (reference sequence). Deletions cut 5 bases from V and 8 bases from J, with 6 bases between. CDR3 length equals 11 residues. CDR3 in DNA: TGTGCCAGCAGTCATCTAGGGGAGCTGTTTTTT. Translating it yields CASSHLGELFF.

The CDR3 DNA follows: TGCAGTGCTAGAGCAGACAGGGTGAGAGAGACCCAGTACTTC. Translated, it gives CSARADRVRETQYF. The J gene is TRBJ2-5, the V gene TRBV20-1, with 7 bases aligning to TRBD1. Germline loops: CDR1 DFQATT, CDR2 SNEGSKA (reference sequence). The trim removed 1 base at V and 4 bases at J, leaving 6 bases unmatched. This CDR3 region has 14 residues.

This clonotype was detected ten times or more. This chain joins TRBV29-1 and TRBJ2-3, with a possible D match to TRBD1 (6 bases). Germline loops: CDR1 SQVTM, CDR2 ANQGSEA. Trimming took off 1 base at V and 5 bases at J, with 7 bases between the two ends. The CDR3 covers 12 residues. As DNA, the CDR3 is TGCAGCGTTGAAGCAGGGGTAGATACGCAGTATTTT. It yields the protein CSVEAGVDTQYF.

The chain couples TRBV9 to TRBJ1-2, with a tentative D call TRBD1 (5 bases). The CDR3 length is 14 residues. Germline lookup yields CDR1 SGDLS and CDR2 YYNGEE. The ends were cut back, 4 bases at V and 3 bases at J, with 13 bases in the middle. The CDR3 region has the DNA TGTGCCAGCAGCCCCCTGGGGGGGGACTATGGCTACACCTTC. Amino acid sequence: CASSPLGGDYGYTF.

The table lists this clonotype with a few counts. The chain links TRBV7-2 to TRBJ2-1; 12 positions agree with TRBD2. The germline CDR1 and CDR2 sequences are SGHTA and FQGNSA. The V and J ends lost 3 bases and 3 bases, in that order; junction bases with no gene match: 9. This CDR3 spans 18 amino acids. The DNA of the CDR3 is TGTGCCAGCAGCTTGGGGCTAGCGGGGGGGAGTATCTACAATGAGCAGTTCTTC. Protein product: CASSLGLAGGSIYNEQFF.

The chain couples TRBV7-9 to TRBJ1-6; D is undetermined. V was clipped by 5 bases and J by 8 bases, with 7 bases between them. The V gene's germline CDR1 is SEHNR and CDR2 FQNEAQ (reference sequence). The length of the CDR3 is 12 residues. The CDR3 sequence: CASSVGDSPLHF. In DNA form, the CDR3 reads TGTGCCAGCAGCGTCGGCGATTCACCCCTCCACTTT.

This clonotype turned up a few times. CDR3 amino acids: CATSRDLRRTYEQYV. CDR3 in DNA: TGTGCCACCAGCAGAGACCTTCGGAGAACCTACGAGCAGTACGTC. This sequence joins TRBV15 and TRBJ2-7; D is ambiguous. Trimming took off 0 bases at V and 2 bases at J, with 11 bases between the two ends. The CDR3 has 15 amino acids. CDR1 is LNHNV, CDR2 YYDKDF, per germline (reference sequence).

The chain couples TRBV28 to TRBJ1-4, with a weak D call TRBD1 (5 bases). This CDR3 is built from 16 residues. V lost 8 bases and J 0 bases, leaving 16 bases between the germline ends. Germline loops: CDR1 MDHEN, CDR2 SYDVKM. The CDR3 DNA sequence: TGTGCCAGCGGGGACCCGGGAAGCGCAACTAATGAAAAACTGTTTTTT. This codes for CASGDPGSATNEKLFF.

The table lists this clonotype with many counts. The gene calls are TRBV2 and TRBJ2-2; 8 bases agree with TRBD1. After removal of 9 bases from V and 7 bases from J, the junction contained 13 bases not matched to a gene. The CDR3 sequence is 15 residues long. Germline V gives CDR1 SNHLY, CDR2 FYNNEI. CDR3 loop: CASSRQGPRVGELFF. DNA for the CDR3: TGTGCCAGTTCGCGACAGGGGCCAAGGGTCGGGGAGCTGTTTTTT. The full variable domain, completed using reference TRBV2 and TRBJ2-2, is EPEVTQTPSHQVTQMGQEVILRCVPISNHLYFYWYRQILGQKVEFLVSFYNNEISEKSEIFDDQFSVERPDGSNFTLKIRSTKLEDSAMYFCASSRQGPRVGELFFGEGSRLTVL.

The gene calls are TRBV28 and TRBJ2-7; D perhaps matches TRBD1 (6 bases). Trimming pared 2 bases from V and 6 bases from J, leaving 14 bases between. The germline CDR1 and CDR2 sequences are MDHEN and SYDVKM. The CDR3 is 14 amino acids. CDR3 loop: CASSLGQGWSEQYV. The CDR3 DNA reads TGTGCCAGCAGTTTAGGGCAGGGGTGGTCCGAGCAGTACGTC.

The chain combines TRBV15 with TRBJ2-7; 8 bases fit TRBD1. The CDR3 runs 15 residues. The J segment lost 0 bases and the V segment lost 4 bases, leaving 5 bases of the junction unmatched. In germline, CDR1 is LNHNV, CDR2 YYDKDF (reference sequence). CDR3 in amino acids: CATSKGQALSYEQYF. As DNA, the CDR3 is TGTGCCACCAGCAAGGGACAGGCCCTCTCCTACGAGCAGTACTTC.

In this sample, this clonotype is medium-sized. CDR3 protein: CASSLEGTDTQYF. In nucleotides, the CDR3 is TGCGCCAGCAGCTTAGAGGGTACAGATACGCAGTATTTT. The chain combines TRBV5-1 with TRBJ2-3; possibly TRBD2 for D (5 bases). V was trimmed by 2 bases and J by 3 bases, leaving 7 bases between them. Germline CDR1 SGHRS, CDR2 YFSETQ. CDR3 length: 13 amino acids.

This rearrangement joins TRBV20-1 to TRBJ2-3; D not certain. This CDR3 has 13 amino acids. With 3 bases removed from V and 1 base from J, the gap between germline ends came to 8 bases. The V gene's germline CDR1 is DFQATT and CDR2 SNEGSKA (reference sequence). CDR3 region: CSASWLGTDTQYF. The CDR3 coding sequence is TGCAGTGCTAGTTGGTTAGGCACAGATACGCAGTATTTT.

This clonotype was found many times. The chain's CDR3 is CSARGTSTDTQYF. The CDR3 DNA reads as TGCAGTGCTAGGGGGACTAGCACAGATACGCAGTATTTT. V and J are TRBV20-1 and TRBJ2-3; TRBD2 is a possible D gene (6 bases). V lost 3 bases and J lost 0, with 7 bases in between. This CDR3 comprises 13 residues. Germline CDR1 and CDR2: DFQATT and SNEGSKA (reference sequence).

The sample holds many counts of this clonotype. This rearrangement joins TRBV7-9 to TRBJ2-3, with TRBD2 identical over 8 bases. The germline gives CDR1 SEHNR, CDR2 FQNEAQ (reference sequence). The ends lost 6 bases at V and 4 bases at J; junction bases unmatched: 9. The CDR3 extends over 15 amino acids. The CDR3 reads CASSPRGASSDTQYF. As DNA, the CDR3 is TGTGCCAGCAGTCCGCGGGGGGCCAGCTCAGATACGCAGTATTTT.

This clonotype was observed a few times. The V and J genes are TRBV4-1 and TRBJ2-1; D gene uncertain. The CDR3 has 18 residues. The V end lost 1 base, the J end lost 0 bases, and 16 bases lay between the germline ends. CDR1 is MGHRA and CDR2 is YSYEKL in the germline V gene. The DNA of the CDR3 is TGCGCCAGCAGCCAAGGCCGGCGCTTCTCACACTCCTACAATGAGCAGTTCTTC. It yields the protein CASSQGRRFSHSYNEQFF.

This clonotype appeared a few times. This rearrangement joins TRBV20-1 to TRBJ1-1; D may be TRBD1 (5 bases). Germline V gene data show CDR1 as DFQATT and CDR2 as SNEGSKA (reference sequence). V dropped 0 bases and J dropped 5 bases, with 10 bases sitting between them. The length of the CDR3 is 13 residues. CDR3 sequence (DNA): TGCAGTGCTAGAGAGGCAGGGTTAACTGAAGCTTTCTTT. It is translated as CSAREAGLTEAFF.

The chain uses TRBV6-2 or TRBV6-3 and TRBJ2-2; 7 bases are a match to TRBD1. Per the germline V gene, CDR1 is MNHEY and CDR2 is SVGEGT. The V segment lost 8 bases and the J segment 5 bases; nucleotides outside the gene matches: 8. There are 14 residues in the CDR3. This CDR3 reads CASLRQGWTGELFF. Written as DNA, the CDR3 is TGTGCCAGCTTGAGACAGGGCTGGACCGGGGAGCTGTTTTTT.